These 11 T cell receptor beta chains share one sample of origin, sequenced in a study of OX40 agonist ivuxolimab in advanced cancers. Library prep was done by the immunoSEQ multiplex PCR assay. Sourced from immuneACCESS, this table was stored by TCRdb with only in-frame sequences that have V and J called. A share of the clones is absent; for the studies checked, an unresolved V gene accounts for under half, and the remainder has no known explanation. The sample table holds about 62,000 clones, of which roughly 88% were seen once. About 0.25% of the sample rests with the top ten. The source material was CD4+ or CD8+ T cells sorted from blood, sampled in a trial of the OX40 agonist ivuxolimab. All receptors derive from an adult with an advanced solid tumor such as melanoma, head and neck, liver or kidney cancer.

The V gene is TRBV11-3, the J gene TRBJ2-7; 14 bases fit TRBD2. The CDR3 contains 16 residues. J gave up 6 bases and V 2 bases, and 6 bases lay outside the gene matches. In germline, CDR1 is SGHNT, CDR2 YENEEA. CDR3 in amino acids: CASSLTGLAGAGEQYF. DNA of the CDR3: TGTGCCAGCAGCTTAACGGGACTAGCGGGAGCTGGCGAGCAGTACTTC.

This clone was seen only once. The chain couples TRBV4-2 to TRBJ1-6; D perhaps matches TRBD1 (5 bases). V dropped 1 base and J dropped 7 bases, with 8 bases sitting between them. The CDR3 loop spans 14 amino acids. Per germline, CDR1 LGHNA and CDR2 YNFKEQ. The chain's CDR3 is CASSQAEGNSPLHF. CDR3 DNA: TGTGCCAGCAGCCAAGCAGAGGGGAATTCACCCCTCCACTTT.

CDR3 DNA: TGTGCCAGCACGGAAGGCGGGAGGGCTTTCTTT. Translating gives CASTEGGRAFF. V and J are TRBV27 and TRBJ1-1; D remains ambiguous. CDR3 length equals 11 residues. Germline V lookup: CDR1 MNHEY, CDR2 SMNVEV (reference sequence). Trimming removed 7 bases at V and 11 bases at J, with 14 bases between.

This chain joins TRBV5-5 and TRBJ1-5; possibly TRBD1 for D (5 bases). V was clipped by 2 bases and J by 4 bases, with 13 bases between them. This CDR3 spans 15 amino acids. Germline CDR1 and CDR2: SGHKS and YYEKEE (reference sequence). CDR3 residues: CASSFDSGSNQPQHF. As DNA, the CDR3 is TGTGCCAGCAGCTTCGACAGTGGATCGAATCAGCCCCAGCATTTT.

The chain joins TRBV6-5 to TRBJ2-1; the D is unclear. Germline CDR1 MNHEY, CDR2 SVGAGI. The CDR3 covers 13 residues. V lost 2 bases to trimming and J lost 5 bases, with 7 bases between them. CDR3 sequence (DNA): TGTGCCAGCAGTTACGGGGTAAACAATGAGCAGTTCTTC. It encodes CASSYGVNNEQFF.

The chain uses TRBV2 and TRBJ2-7, with 10 bases that match TRBD2. Germline assignment: CDR1 SNHLY and CDR2 FYNNEI. This CDR3 has 15 amino acids. V lost 6 bases, J lost 6 bases, and 11 bases stayed unmatched. The CDR3 region is CASRRLAGAVVEQYF. The CDR3 bases are TGTGCCAGCAGGCGTCTAGCGGGAGCAGTGGTCGAGCAGTACTTC.

The chain recombines TRBV27 with TRBJ2-1; D not resolved. The CDR3 is 15 amino acids. V was clipped by 5 bases and J by 1 base, with 12 bases between them. Germline V gene lookup returns CDR1 MNHEY and CDR2 SMNVEV (reference sequence). This chain's CDR3 is CASSTRTLSYNEQFF. Here the CDR3 DNA reads TGTGCCAGCAGTACCCGGACCTTATCCTACAATGAGCAGTTCTTC.

V usage is TRBV28 and J usage is TRBJ1-2, with D possibly TRBD1 on 5 matching bases. This CDR3 comprises 12 residues. CDR1 is MDHEN and CDR2 is SYDVKM in the germline V gene. V was pared by 3 bases and J by 8 bases, with 10 bases between. This CDR3 is CASSLGTGGYTF. The CDR3, as DNA: TGTGCCAGCAGTTTGGGGACGGGCGGCTACACCTTC.

V and J are TRBV5-6 and TRBJ2-3; no firm D call. This CDR3 has 13 amino acids. Trimming took 3 bases from V and 5 from J, leaving 10 bases between them. Germline V gives CDR1 SGHDT, CDR2 YYEEEE. The CDR3 protein is CASSWGMGDTQYF. For the CDR3, the DNA is TGTGCCAGCAGCTGGGGAATGGGAGATACGCAGTATTTT.

This sequence joins TRBV10-2 and TRBJ2-7; 8 bases align to TRBD1. The CDR3 has 16 residues. J was trimmed by 4 bases and V by 6 bases; bases with no gene match: 14. Germline assignment: CDR1 WSHSY and CDR2 SAAADI. The DNA for the CDR3 is TGCGCCAGCAGCGTACCCCCCGGGACAGGTTCTTACGAGCAGTACTTC. This gives the protein CASSVPPGTGSYEQYF.

The chain couples TRBV6-5 to TRBJ1-5; 7 nucleotides match TRBD1. Germline CDR1 reads MNHEY; CDR2 reads SVGAGI. The CDR3 extends over 13 amino acids. The V segment lost 6 bases and the J segment 3 bases; nucleotides outside the gene matches: 2. The CDR3: CASRGQYNQPQHF. CDR3 bases: TGTGCCAGCAGGGGACAGTACAATCAGCCCCAGCATTTT.